Each of the 15 T cell receptor beta chains below was sequenced from the same sample in a study of T cells in Graves' hyperthyroidism and ophthalmopathy. The source material, RNA transcripts, was used to amplify TCR beta CDR3 regions. The study used the HTBI primer set for a first-round RT-PCR of the TCR CDR3. TCRdb re-called the multiplex PCR reads through MiXCR, storing one row per CDR3 protein. The sample records about 520,000 distinct CDR3 sequences, approximately 24% being singletons. The sequencing input was blood. All receptors derive from a woman aged 30 to 39 with Graves' ophthalmopathy.

V usage is TRBV20-1 and J usage is TRBJ2-2, with a weak D call TRBD2 (6 bases). This CDR3 contains 14 residues. Trimming cost V 3 bases and J 6 bases, with 14 bases left between them. CDR1 and CDR2 (germline): DFQATT, SNEGSKA (reference sequence). CDR3 nucleotides: TGCAGTGCTAGTCCCGGGAGTGTCCCCGGGGAGCTGTTTTTT. It is translated as CSASPGSVPGELFF.

A remark on this clonotype: This clone may be a read error of a much larger clone one base away. Given the absence of the conserved phenylalanine or tryptophan at the CDR3 end, a read error is likely. V usage is TRBV6-4 and J usage is TRBJ2-7; D gene uncertain. In germline, CDR1 is MRHNA, CDR2 SNTAGT. This CDR3 is 11 amino acids long. V was pared by 9 bases and J by 3 bases, with 9 bases between. This CDR3 reads CASPICYEQYC. The CDR3 coding sequence is TGTGCCAGTCCGATCTGCTACGAGCAGTACTGC.

This clonotype was seen repeatedly, ten times or more. The chain recombines TRBV19 with TRBJ1-2, with D unresolved. V was cut by 5 bases and J by 8 bases, with 18 bases left in between. The CDR3 spans 14 residues. Germline V CDR1 and CDR2: LNHDA, SQIVND (reference sequence). The CDR3 DNA reads as TGTGCCAGTAGTGGATACGGAACCTCGGGGGGCTACACCTTC. This gives the protein CASSGYGTSGGYTF.

Ten or more counts support this clonotype. The rearrangement links TRBV7-3 to TRBJ1-2; 7 positions match TRBD1. The CDR3 is 13 residues long. In germline, CDR1 is SGHTA, CDR2 FQGTGA. The junction had 2 bases not matched to a gene; V was cut back by 3 bases and J by 4 bases. The CDR3 protein is CASSFTGVYGYTF. CDR3 DNA sequence: TGTGCCAGCAGCTTTACAGGGGTCTATGGCTACACCTTC.

The chain links TRBV28 to TRBJ2-2, with D tentatively TRBD1 (6 bases). Trimming pared 5 bases from V and 4 bases from J, leaving 11 bases between. The germline V gene has CDR1 MDHEN and CDR2 SYDVKM. The CDR3 length is 14 residues. CDR3 amino acids: CASSLFRGTGELFF. In DNA, the CDR3 is TGTGCCAGCAGTCTTTTCAGGGGCACCGGGGAGCTGTTTTTT.

The genes are TRBV28 and TRBJ2-5, with TRBD2 matching over 8 bases. V lost 6 bases and J lost 5; bases outside the gene matches: 11. The CDR3 is 15 residues long. CDR1 and CDR2 from the germline V gene are MDHEN and SYDVKM. In DNA form, the CDR3 reads TGTGCCAGCAGCCCCAGGCGGGGGGACGCCGAGACCCAGTACTTC. Encoded protein: CASSPRRGDAETQYF.

This chain joins TRBV20-1 and TRBJ1-1; 7 bases map to TRBD1. The CDR3 extends over 13 amino acids. CDR1 is DFQATT and CDR2 is SNEGSKA in the germline V gene (reference sequence). The CDR3 bases are TGCAGGCCCGAGGCAGGGGGTGAAACTGAAGCTTTCTTT. Translated: CRPEAGGETEAFF.

This clonotype was observed at least ten times. The chain carries TRBV10-3 and TRBJ1-1; D perhaps matches TRBD1 (5 bases). Trimming stripped 4 bases from V and 3 bases from J, with 12 bases between. CDR1 and CDR2 from the germline V gene are ENHRY and SYGVKD. There are 14 residues in the CDR3. Here the CDR3 DNA reads TGTGCCATCAGTGTCGACAGCATGGACACTGAAGCTTTCTTT. As protein: CAISVDSMDTEAFF.

This clonotype has just a few counts. J is TRBJ1-1 and V is TRBV20-1; a weak D match, TRBD1 (6 bases). CDR3 size: 13 residues. Germline values: CDR1 DFQATT, CDR2 SNEGSKA (reference sequence). The germline V and J ends were trimmed by 4 bases and 5 bases, with 14 bases remaining between them. The CDR3 reads CSATRTVGTEAFF. The CDR3 DNA follows: TGCAGTGCTACCCGGACAGTGGGGACTGAAGCTTTCTTT.

The sample holds many counts of this clonotype. The rearrangement links TRBV7-8 to TRBJ2-7; tentatively, D is TRBD1 or TRBD2 (6 bases each). Germline loops: CDR1 SGHVS, CDR2 FQNEAQ. The CDR3 covers 14 residues. V was pared by 5 bases and J by 3 bases, with 14 bases between. CDR3: CASSPARGHYEQYF. The CDR3 coding sequence is TGTGCCAGCAGCCCCGCCCGGGGGCACTACGAGCAGTACTTC.

In its sample, this clonotype was seen many times. The chain has TRBV20-1 and TRBJ2-2; tentative D call: TRBD1 (6 bases). V was shortened by 0 bases and J by 0 bases, with 11 bases between the two germline ends. This CDR3 is built from 16 residues. Germline V gene data show CDR1 as DFQATT and CDR2 as SNEGSKA (reference sequence). The CDR3 region has the DNA TGCAGTGCTAGAGATGGTCGGACAGCGAACACCGGGGAGCTGTTTTTT. Translated, it gives CSARDGRTANTGELFF.

In this sample, this clonotype turned up many times. V is TRBV4-1 and J is TRBJ1-1; TRBD1 is a possible D gene (5 bases). Germline V lookup: CDR1 MGHRA, CDR2 YSYEKL. The CDR3 sequence is 14 residues long. Trimming pared 4 bases from V and 2 bases from J, leaving 11 bases between. CDR3 coding DNA: TGCGCCAGCAGCCCCGACCAGGGAAACACTGAAGCTTTCTTT. Protein sequence: CASSPDQGNTEAFF.

The CDR3 here is CASSRGTNSYEQYF. The CDR3, as DNA: TGTGCCAGCAGTCGGGGGACTAACTCCTACGAGCAGTACTTC. The chain is built from TRBV12-3 or TRBV12-4 and TRBJ2-7, with 7 nucleotides matching TRBD2. V dropped 5 bases and J dropped 0; count of bases not matched to a gene: 4. The CDR3 extends over 14 amino acids.

As concerns this clonotype: No conserved phenylalanine or tryptophan ends this CDR3, so it is likely a read error. The chain employs TRBV5-6 and TRBJ1-2; no clear D. This CDR3 has 12 residues. The germline V gene has CDR1 SGHDT and CDR2 YYEEEE. V lost 2 bases and J 3 bases, leaving 5 bases between the germline ends. CDR3 protein: CASSFRDYGYTI. In nucleotides, the CDR3 is TGTGCCAGCAGCTTCCGAGACTATGGCTACACCATC.

This clonotype has at least ten counts. V is TRBV24-1 and J is TRBJ2-7, with 9 bases lining up with TRBD1. V was pared by 3 bases and J by 6 bases, with 14 bases of the junction left unmatched. Germline V gene lookup returns CDR1 KGHDR and CDR2 SFDVKD. The CDR3 contains 17 residues. CDR3 amino acids: CATSDTTGQGPLGEQYF. The CDR3 DNA sequence: TGTGCCACCAGTGATACAACGGGACAGGGACCCCTTGGCGAGCAGTACTTC.